The 5 T cell receptor beta chains in this list originate from one sample, sequenced in a study of T cell responses to AZD1222 COVID-19 vaccine. Data came from immunoSEQ multiplex PCR; TCRdb stores just in-frame clones and leaves some out. Among under 90,000 clones, 83% were seen once, and the ten largest hold under 1.5%. The sequencing used peripheral blood, collected 28 days after the second AZD1222 dose. The source of these receptors is an adult who received the AZD1222 COVID-19 vaccine.

The rearrangement joins TRBV24-1 to TRBJ1-2, with D hard to call. Per the germline V gene, CDR1 is KGHDR and CDR2 is SFDVKD. Trimming took 1 base from V and 4 from J, leaving 9 bases between them. This CDR3 is built from 14 residues. The CDR3 DNA follows: TGTGCCACCAGTGATTTTGACGATAGCTATGGCTACACCTTC. Its translation is CATSDFDDSYGYTF.

The gene calls are TRBV23-1 and TRBJ2-7, with TRBD1 identical over 9 bases. TRBV23-1 is reported as an ORF; its role is uncertain. CDR3 length: 13 amino acids. V dropped 6 bases and J dropped 5; count of bases not matched to a gene: 5. The CDR3 sequence is CASSHRTGDEQYF. As DNA, the CDR3 is TGCGCCAGCAGCCACAGGACAGGGGACGAGCAGTACTTC.

The V call is TRBV28, the J call TRBJ1-6; TRBD1 is a possible D gene (5 bases). CDR3 size: 18 residues. Germline V lookup: CDR1 MDHEN, CDR2 SYDVKM. Between the trimmed V and J ends, which lost 2 bases and 9 bases, there was a span of 23 bases. Written as DNA, the CDR3 is TGTGCCAGCAGTTTAGGGGGGTTCGGGGTGGGCTCGAGTTCACCCCTCCACTTT. Amino acid sequence: CASSLGGFGVGSSSPLHF. Full variable domain (remainder filled in from reference TRBV28 and TRBJ1-6): DVKVTQSSRYLVKRTGEKVFLECVQDMDHENMFWYRQDPGLGLRLIYFSYDVKMKEKGDIPEGYSVSREKKERFSLILESASTNQTSMYLCASSLGGFGVGSSSPLHFGNGTRLTVT.

The chain is built from TRBV9 and TRBJ2-1; weak D call: TRBD2 (5 bases). V lost 0 bases, J lost 5 bases, and 12 bases lay in between. The germline V gene encodes CDR1 SGDLS and CDR2 YYNGEE. The CDR3 length is 15 residues. The CDR3 sequence: CASSVGTGYDNEQFF. The DNA of the CDR3 is TGTGCCAGCAGCGTAGGAACGGGATATGACAATGAGCAGTTCTTC.

This clone was observed a single time. This chain links TRBV4-2 with TRBJ1-3; tentatively, D is TRBD1 (6 bases). Germline CDR1 is LGHNA and CDR2 is YNFKEQ. There are 17 residues in the CDR3. V was shortened by 0 bases and J by 4 bases, with 16 bases between the two germline ends. CDR3 sequence (DNA): TGTGCCAGCAGCCAAGATAGTCGTTGGACAGCCGGAAACACCATATATTTT. This codes for CASSQDSRWTAGNTIYF.